A selection of T cell receptor beta chains follows, all from one sample in a study of OX40 agonist ivuxolimab in advanced cancers. Measured with immunoSEQ multiplex PCR; TCRdb has only the in-frame clones, and not every one. The data show roughly 64,000 clones, with roughly 85% seen just once and around 5% held by the top ten. This specimen was CD4+ or CD8+ T cells sorted from blood, taken in a trial of the OX40 agonist ivuxolimab. The receptors were gathered from an adult with an advanced solid tumor such as melanoma, head and neck, liver or kidney cancer. Each CDR3 is given with its conserved first and last residue. The D gene is left open where the match is weak. Some rows have no size entry. The others give once, few or many, or a class for an expanded clone.

V	size	J	D	length	DNA	CDR3
TRBV10-1	-	TRBJ2-4	TRBD2	14	TGCGCCAGCAGTGACGGGGGGGCCAAAAACATTCAGTACTTC	CASSDGGAKNIQYF
TRBV9	once	TRBJ1-3	-	14	TGTGCCAGCAGCGACAGGGACGCGGGAAACACCATATATTTT	CASSDRDAGNTIYF
TRBV11-3	-	TRBJ2-2	TRBD1	13	TGTGCCAGCAGCTACAGGGGCACCGGGGAGCTGTTTTTT	CASSYRGTGELFF
TRBV6-6	-	TRBJ1-2	-	14	TGTGCCAGCAGCCCGAGCGGGGGCCTAAATGGCTACACCTTC	CASSPSGGLNGYTF
TRBV2	-	TRBJ1-1	-	13	TGTGCCAGCAGGGCCGATGGGTGGCCTGAAGCTTTCTTT	CASRADGWPEAFF
TRBV7-6	-	TRBJ2-3	TRBD1	15	TGTGCCAGCAGCTCCCGACAGGGAAGCACAGATACGCAGTATTTT	CASSSRQGSTDTQYF
TRBV5-8	-	TRBJ1-4	TRBD1	14	TGTGCCAGCAGCCAAGGGACAGGTTTCGAAAAACTGTTTTTT	CASSQGTGFEKLFF
TRBV5-1	-	TRBJ2-5	-	13	TGCGCCAGCAGACGTGTAACCCAAGAGACCCAGTACTTC	CASRRVTQETQYF
TRBV28	-	TRBJ1-1	-	15	TGTGCCAGCAGTCCCTGGGGGCCCTTGAACACTGAAGCTTTCTTT	CASSPWGPLNTEAFF
TRBV4-1	-	TRBJ2-7	-	14	TGCGCCAGCAGCCAAAGAGCTAGGGTCCACGAGCAGTACTTC	CASSQRARVHEQYF
TRBV30	-	TRBJ1-1	-	13	TGTGCCTGGAGTTTGAACAGGGCCACTGAAGCTTTCTTT	CAWSLNRATEAFF
TRBV4-1	-	TRBJ1-1	-	14	TGCGCCAGCAGCTTGAAGGAGGGGGGATCTGAAGCTTTCTTT	CASSLKEGGSEAFF
TRBV19	-	TRBJ1-2	-	14	TGTGCCAGTAGTATCGTAGGGGCAGTGTATGGCTACACCTTC	CASSIVGAVYGYTF
TRBV5-1	-	TRBJ1-2	-	15	TGCGCCAGCAGCTTGGCGGGACCGCTCAACTATGGCTACACCTTC	CASSLAGPLNYGYTF